A single sample gave rise to the 28 T cell receptor beta chains below, sequenced in a study of identical twins. One entry per CDR3 protein results from TCRdb running MiXCR on the 5' RACE reads. Found here are about 190,000 distinct CDR3 sequences, 15% to 20% of them singletons; the top ten hold roughly two fifths. These data were likewise used in another study, on T cells expressing NK-cell markers.

Specimen: CD8+ T cells sorted from blood. Receptor source: a woman in her late teens or twenties in good health.

This clonotype was seen repeatedly, ten times or more. This chain uses TRBV12-3 or TRBV12-4 with TRBJ1-1, with D possibly TRBD1 on 6 matching bases. V lost 7 bases and J 0 bases, leaving 12 bases between the germline ends. CDR3 length equals 14 residues. The CDR3 is CASNPTGLNTEAFF. CDR3 coding DNA: TGTGCCAGCAACCCGACAGGATTGAACACTGAAGCTTTCTTT.

This clonotype was counted at least ten times. The CDR3 region has the DNA TGCGCCAGCAGCGCCGCTAGCGGGGGTCCCTACGAGCAGTACTTC. Protein: CASSAASGGPYEQYF. The chain is built from TRBV5-1 and TRBJ2-7, with 10 bases matching TRBD2. V was clipped by 4 bases and J by 2 bases; unmatched bases: 6. CDR3 length: 15 amino acids. Per germline, CDR1 SGHRS and CDR2 YFSETQ.

J is TRBJ2-7 and V is TRBV5-1; TRBD1 agrees at 8 bases. This CDR3 is 15 amino acids long. Germline V gives CDR1 SGHRS, CDR2 YFSETQ. V dropped 4 bases and J dropped 4; count of bases not matched to a gene: 10. In DNA, the CDR3 is TGCGCCAGCAGCATTGCTGGGACAGGTCTTTACGAGCAGTACTTC. It specifies CASSIAGTGLYEQYF.

In this sample, this clonotype turned up a few times. The chain is built from TRBV10-3 and TRBJ2-7, with 10 nucleotides matching TRBD2. Germline CDR1 reads ENHRY; CDR2 reads SYGVKD. The V and J ends lost 7 bases and 5 bases, in that order; junction bases with no gene match: 8. CDR3 size: 14 residues. The CDR3 DNA follows: TGTGCCATCACTGTTACTAGCGGGACGGACGAGCAGTACTTC. Translated: CAITVTSGTDEQYF.

The chain has TRBV14 and TRBJ1-1; no clear D gene. V was shortened by 0 bases and J by 0 bases, with 8 bases between the two germline ends. Germline CDR1 is SGHDN and CDR2 is FVKESK. The CDR3 is 15 residues long. The chain's CDR3 is CASSQEGYVNTEAFF. The CDR3, as DNA: TGTGCCAGCAGCCAAGAGGGATACGTGAACACTGAAGCTTTCTTT.

CDR3 nucleotides: TGTGCCAGCCACACTAGCGGGAGTAAGGAGCAGTACTTC. It specifies CASHTSGSKEQYF. V is TRBV14 and J is TRBJ2-7, with 11 bases fitting TRBD2. The CDR3 has 13 residues. The germline V gene encodes CDR1 SGHDN and CDR2 FVKESK. The J segment lost 7 bases and the V segment lost 8 bases, leaving 7 bases of the junction unmatched.

This chain joins TRBV5-8 and TRBJ2-7; 11 positions agree with TRBD2. Germline assignment: CDR1 SGHTS and CDR2 YDEGEE. The CDR3 extends over 15 amino acids. Losses at the gene ends were 4 bases for V and 2 bases for J; bases not matched to a gene: 5. The CDR3 DNA reads as TGTGCCAGCAGCCTGGGACTAGCGGAAGCCTACGAGCAGTACTTC. Its protein product is CASSLGLAEAYEQYF.

The chain carries TRBV12-3 or TRBV12-4 and TRBJ2-2, with D hard to call. Trimming took off 3 bases at V and 5 bases at J, with 13 bases between the two ends. This CDR3 has 15 amino acids. DNA of the CDR3: TGTGCCAGCAGTTTGCCGACGGCGACTACCGGGGAGCTGTTTTTT. Protein sequence: CASSLPTATTGELFF.

This clonotype was picked up a small number of times. The gene calls are TRBV4-1 and TRBJ2-1; D possibly matches TRBD1 or TRBD2 (5 bases each). V was trimmed by 1 base and J by 5 bases, leaving 18 bases between them. The germline CDR1 and CDR2 sequences are MGHRA and YSYEKL. CDR3 length: 17 amino acids. The CDR3: CASSQGGPTGSDNEQFF. CDR3 nucleotides: TGCGCCAGCAGCCAAGGGGGCCCGACGGGGTCCGACAATGAGCAGTTCTTC.

The rearrangement uses TRBV20-1 and TRBJ2-1, with D tentatively TRBD1 (6 bases). Germline V CDR1 and CDR2: DFQATT, SNEGSKA (reference sequence). The CDR3 runs to 14 residues. V dropped 5 bases and J dropped 8 bases, with 19 bases sitting between them. The CDR3 sequence is CSAFDLQGRDEQFF. CDR3 coding DNA: TGCAGTGCTTTCGACTTACAGGGCCGGGATGAGCAGTTCTTC.

This rearrangement joins TRBV27 to TRBJ2-2; weak D call: TRBD1 (5 bases). The CDR3 runs to 12 residues. CDR1 is MNHEY and CDR2 is SMNVEV in the germline V gene (reference sequence). With 7 bases removed from V and 4 bases from J, the gap between germline ends came to 7 bases. The DNA of the CDR3 is TGTGCCAGCACTAGGGGCACCGGGGAGCTGTTTTTT. It translates to CASTRGTGELFF.

V and J are TRBV6-2 or TRBV6-3 and TRBJ2-1; 12 bases align to TRBD2. The junction had 9 bases not matched to a gene; V was cut back by 2 bases and J by 4 bases. The CDR3 spans 18 residues. Germline CDR1 and CDR2: MNHEY and SVGEGT. Here the CDR3 reads CASSYPRTSGTSYNEQFF. For the CDR3, the DNA is TGTGCCAGCAGTTACCCCAGGACTAGCGGGACTTCTTACAATGAGCAGTTCTTC.

This chain connects TRBV9 to TRBJ2-1; TRBD2 is a possible D gene (6 bases). Trimming removed 2 bases from V and 7 bases from J, with 19 bases in between. This CDR3 has 16 residues. CDR1 is SGDLS, CDR2 YYNGEE, per germline. CDR3 region: CASSVELRSRENEQFF. The CDR3 coding sequence is TGTGCCAGCAGCGTCGAATTGCGGAGTCGGGAGAATGAGCAGTTCTTC.

The chain employs TRBV4-3 and TRBJ2-7; perhaps TRBD1 as D (6 bases). Germline V gene lookup returns CDR1 LGHNA and CDR2 YSLEER. Deletions cut 4 bases from V and 3 bases from J, with 16 bases between. The CDR3 runs 15 residues. The DNA of the CDR3 is TGCGCCAGCAGCCTGTACAGGGTTGGGGGCTACGAGCAGTACTTC. Translating gives CASSLYRVGGYEQYF.

The gene calls are TRBV12-3 or TRBV12-4 and TRBJ1-1; D possibly corresponds to TRBD1 (5 bases). V lost 4 bases and J 4 bases, leaving 10 bases between the germline ends. The CDR3 loop spans 13 amino acids. The CDR3 nucleotides read TGTGCCAGCAGTTGGAGTGGGGCCACTGAAGCTTTCTTT. This gives the protein CASSWSGATEAFF.

V gene TRBV3-1 combines with J gene TRBJ2-2; 7 positions match TRBD2. Germline V gives CDR1 LGHDT, CDR2 YNNKEL (reference sequence). The CDR3 is 17 residues long. V lost 0 bases to trimming and J lost 4 bases; unmatched junction nucleotides: 8. DNA for the CDR3: TGTGCCAGCAGCCAAGATCCAGGCAGGGAGGGCACCGGGGAGCTGTTTTTT. Protein product: CASSQDPGREGTGELFF.

This clonotype was picked up a small number of times. This chain links TRBV7-9 with TRBJ1-1; unclear D gene. Looked up from germline, CDR1 is SEHNR and CDR2 is FQNEAQ (reference sequence). Trimming removed 5 bases from V and 6 bases from J, with 10 bases in between. This CDR3 has 12 residues. CDR3: CASSPISAEAFF. The DNA of the CDR3 is TGTGCCAGCAGCCCGATTTCGGCTGAAGCTTTCTTT.

The rearrangement uses TRBV12-3 or TRBV12-4 and TRBJ1-5; unclear D gene. The CDR3 length is 12 residues. V dropped 7 bases and J dropped 3 bases, with 7 bases sitting between them. The CDR3 region is CASTGDNQPQHF. In DNA, the CDR3 is TGTGCCAGCACTGGTGACAATCAGCCCCAGCATTTT.

This clonotype is medium-sized (0.01 to 0.1%) within its sample. This chain uses TRBV20-1 with TRBJ2-1; 8 positions match TRBD2. Germline V lookup: CDR1 DFQATT, CDR2 SNEGSKA (reference sequence). The CDR3 consists of 13 residues. Trimming cost V 3 bases and J 4 bases; bases outside gene matches: 2. The CDR3 loop reads CSASGREYNEQFF. In DNA form, the CDR3 reads TGCAGTGCTAGCGGGAGGGAATACAATGAGCAGTTCTTC.

The rearrangement links TRBV7-3 to TRBJ1-1, with a tentative D call TRBD1 (5 bases). Between the trimmed V and J ends, which lost 4 bases and 4 bases, there was a span of 10 bases. Germline V gene data show CDR1 as SGHTA and CDR2 as FQGTGA. The CDR3 length is 13 residues. The CDR3 reads CASSYLGGTEAFF. The CDR3 nucleotides read TGTGCCAGCAGCTACCTCGGGGGCACTGAAGCTTTCTTT.

The CDR3 region has the DNA TGCGCCAGCAGCCAAGATCACGTCCGGGGGGTAGGTCTAGGCACAGATACGCAGTATTTT. Its protein is CASSQDHVRGVGLGTDTQYF. The chain carries TRBV4-3 and TRBJ2-3, with TRBD2 identical over 7 bases. The junction had 16 bases not matched to a gene; V was cut back by 0 bases and J by 1 base. The CDR3 loop spans 20 amino acids. CDR1 and CDR2 from the germline V gene are LGHNA and YSLEER.

This clonotype was observed a handful of times. The chain recombines TRBV6-2 or TRBV6-3 with TRBJ2-7, with 8 bases that match TRBD2. The V segment lost 0 bases and the J segment 0 bases; nucleotides outside the gene matches: 1. From germline, CDR1 is MNHEY and CDR2 SVGEGT. The CDR3 length is 15 residues. The DNA of the CDR3 is TGTGCCAGCAGTTACTCGAGCGGGAGCTCCTACGAGCAGTACTTC. Translating gives CASSYSSGSSYEQYF.

This clonotype appeared a few times. This chain joins TRBV7-9 and TRBJ2-5; D not certain. Trimming left V 4 bases short and J 7 bases short, with 22 bases between. Germline CDR1 is SEHNR and CDR2 is FQNEAQ (reference sequence). The CDR3 contains 16 residues. The CDR3 region has the DNA TGTGCCAGCAGCTATTATGTCGCGAGGACCAGTTGGACCCAGTACTTC. Translation gives CASSYYVARTSWTQYF.

V and J are TRBV20-1 and TRBJ1-5, with a tentative D call TRBD1 (5 bases). There are 15 residues in the CDR3. V shed 2 bases and J shed 6 bases, with 17 bases lying between them. Germline V gives CDR1 DFQATT, CDR2 SNEGSKA (reference sequence). As DNA, the CDR3 is TGCAGTGCTAGACTCGGGGACCCTCCTGCTCAGCCCCAGCATTTT. Translated: CSARLGDPPAQPQHF.

This clonotype was recorded many times. The chain uses TRBV7-8 and TRBJ2-1, with a possible D match to TRBD1 (6 bases). Trimming pared 3 bases from V and 0 bases from J, leaving 9 bases between. The germline CDR1 and CDR2 sequences are SGHVS and FQNEAQ. The CDR3 contains 15 residues. The CDR3 DNA reads as TGTGCCAGCAGCTTTACAGGGAGCTCCTACAATGAGCAGTTCTTC. Protein product: CASSFTGSSYNEQFF. Filled out from reference TRBV7-8 and TRBJ2-1, the complete variable domain reads GAGVSQSPRYKVAKRGQDVALRCDPISGHVSLFWYQQALGQGPEFLTYFQNEAQLDKSGLPSDRFFAERPEGSVSTLKIQRTQQEDSAVYLCASSFTGSSYNEQFFGPGTRLTVL.

This clonotype has at least ten counts. The V call is TRBV12-3 or TRBV12-4, the J call TRBJ2-5, with D perhaps TRBD1 (5 bases). V was cut by 7 bases and J by 5 bases, with 5 bases left in between. The CDR3 has 10 residues. The DNA for the CDR3 is TGTGCCAGCAAGGGGGAGACCCAGTACTTC. This translates into CASKGETQYF.

The CDR3 reads CASSQTGRAETQYF. The CDR3 DNA reads as TGTGCCAGCAGCCAGACAGGGAGGGCAGAGACCCAGTACTTC. The rearrangement uses TRBV13 and TRBJ2-5; D is tentatively TRBD1 or TRBD2 (7 bases each). Deletions cut 5 bases from V and 4 bases from J, with 14 bases between. The CDR3 totals 14 residues. Germline V gene data show CDR1 as PRHDT and CDR2 as FYEKMQ (reference sequence).

J is TRBJ2-1 and V is TRBV3-1; D not resolved. The CDR3 covers 17 residues. Germline CDR1 and CDR2: LGHDT and YNNKEL (reference sequence). Trimming shortened V by 2 bases and J by 10 bases, and 24 bases separated the two germline ends. The CDR3 DNA sequence: TGTGCCAGCAGCCAAAAATCCCCTAGAGGTGGTAAAGAAGAGCAGTTCTTC. This sequence encodes CASSQKSPRGGKEEQFF.